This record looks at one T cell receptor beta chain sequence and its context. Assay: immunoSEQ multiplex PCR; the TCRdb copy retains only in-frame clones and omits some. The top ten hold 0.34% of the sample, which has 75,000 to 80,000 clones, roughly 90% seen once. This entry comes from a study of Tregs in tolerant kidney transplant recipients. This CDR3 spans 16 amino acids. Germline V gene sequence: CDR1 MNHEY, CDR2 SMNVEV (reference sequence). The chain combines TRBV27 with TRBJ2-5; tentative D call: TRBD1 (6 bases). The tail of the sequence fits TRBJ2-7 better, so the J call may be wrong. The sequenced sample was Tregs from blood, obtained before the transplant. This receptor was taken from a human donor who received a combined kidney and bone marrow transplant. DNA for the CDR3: TGTGCCAGCATCAAAGTACCCAACAGGGTCACCTACGAGCAGTACTTC. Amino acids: CASIKVPNRVTYEQYF.